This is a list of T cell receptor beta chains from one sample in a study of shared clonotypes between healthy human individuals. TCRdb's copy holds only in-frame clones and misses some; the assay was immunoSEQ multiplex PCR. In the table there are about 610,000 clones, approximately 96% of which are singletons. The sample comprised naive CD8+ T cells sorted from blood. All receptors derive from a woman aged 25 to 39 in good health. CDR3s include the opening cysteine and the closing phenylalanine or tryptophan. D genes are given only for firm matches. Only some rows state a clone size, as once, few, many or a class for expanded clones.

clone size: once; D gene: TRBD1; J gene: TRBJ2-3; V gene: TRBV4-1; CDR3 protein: CASSQDTFTGGTLTGTQYF; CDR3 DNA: TGCGCCAGCAGCCAAGACACCTTCACAGGGGGAACGCTTACGGGTACGCAGTATTTT
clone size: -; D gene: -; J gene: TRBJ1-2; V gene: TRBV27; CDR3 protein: CASSLNGNYGYTF; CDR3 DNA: TGTGCCAGCAGTTTGAATGGCAACTATGGCTACACCTTC
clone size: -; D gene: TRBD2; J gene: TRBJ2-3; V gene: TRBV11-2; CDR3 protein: CASSDGGSGRAQADTQYF; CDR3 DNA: TGTGCCAGCAGCGACGGGGGCTCCGGGAGGGCCCAGGCAGATACGCAGTATTTT
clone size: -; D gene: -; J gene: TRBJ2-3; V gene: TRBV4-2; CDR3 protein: CASSQRGFDGTSQYF; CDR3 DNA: TGTGCCAGCAGCCAACGGGGCTTCGACGGGACCTCGCAGTATTTT
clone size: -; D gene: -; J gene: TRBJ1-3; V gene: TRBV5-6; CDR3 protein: CASSLVGSLNTIYF; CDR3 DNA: TGTGCCAGCAGCTTGGTAGGGTCCTTAAACACCATATATTTT
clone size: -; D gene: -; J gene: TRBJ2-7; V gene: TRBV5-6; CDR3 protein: CASSRAGTAYEQYF; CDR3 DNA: TGTGCCAGCAGCCGCGCGGGGACAGCCTACGAGCAGTACTTC
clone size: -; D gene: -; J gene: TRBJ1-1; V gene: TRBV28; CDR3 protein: CASSPRGMGTEAFF; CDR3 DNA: TGTGCCAGCAGCCCGAGAGGAATGGGCACTGAAGCTTTCTTT
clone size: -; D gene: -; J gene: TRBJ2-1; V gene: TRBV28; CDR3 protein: CASTRLGHGNQNEQFF; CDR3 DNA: TGTGCCAGCACCCGCCTCGGACATGGTAACCAAAATGAGCAGTTCTTC
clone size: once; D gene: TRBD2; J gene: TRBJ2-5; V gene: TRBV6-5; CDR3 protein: CASSYSSSGGEETQYF; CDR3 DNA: TGTGCCAGCAGTTACTCGAGTAGCGGGGGGGAAGAGACCCAGTACTTC
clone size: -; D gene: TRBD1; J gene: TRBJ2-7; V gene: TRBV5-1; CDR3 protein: CASSFGTGSHEQYF; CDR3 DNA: TGCGCCAGCAGCTTCGGGACAGGGTCCCACGAGCAGTACTTC
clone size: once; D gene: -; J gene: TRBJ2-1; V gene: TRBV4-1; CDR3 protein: CASSQVAQGGEQFF; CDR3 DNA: TGCGCCAGCAGCCAAGTTGCGCAGGGGGGTGAGCAGTTCTTC
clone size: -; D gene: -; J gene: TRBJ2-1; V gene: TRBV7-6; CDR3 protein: CASSLLDSYNEQFF; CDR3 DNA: TGTGCCAGCAGCTTACTGGACAGCTACAATGAGCAGTTCTTC
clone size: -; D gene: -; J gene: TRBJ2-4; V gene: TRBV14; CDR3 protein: CASSSGFGGYIQYF; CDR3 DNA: TGTGCCAGCAGCTCCGGGTTCGGCGGTTACATTCAGTACTTC
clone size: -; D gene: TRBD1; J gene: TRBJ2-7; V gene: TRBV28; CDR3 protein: CASSSDRSSYEQYF; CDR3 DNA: TGTGCCAGCAGTTCGGACAGGAGCTCCTACGAGCAGTACTTC
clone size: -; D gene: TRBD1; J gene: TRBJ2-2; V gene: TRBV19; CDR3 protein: CATDGQGGTGELFF; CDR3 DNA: TGTGCCACTGATGGACAGGGGGGAACCGGGGAGCTGTTTTTT
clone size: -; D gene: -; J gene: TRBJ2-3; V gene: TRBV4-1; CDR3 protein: CASSQGASGTDTQYF; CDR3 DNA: TGCGCCAGCAGCCAAGGGGCCAGCGGCACAGATACGCAGTATTTT
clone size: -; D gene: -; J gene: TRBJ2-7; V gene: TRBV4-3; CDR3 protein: CASSRDYEQYF; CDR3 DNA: TGCGCCAGCAGCCGGGACTACGAGCAGTACTTC
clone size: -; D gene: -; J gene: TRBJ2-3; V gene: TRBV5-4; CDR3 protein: CASSPPEDSTDTQYF; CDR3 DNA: TGTGCCAGCAGCCCCCCTGAGGACAGCACAGATACGCAGTATTTT
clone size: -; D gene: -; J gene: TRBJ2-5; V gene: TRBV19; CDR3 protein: CASSMTATETQYF; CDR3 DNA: TGTGCCAGTAGTATGACAGCCACGGAGACCCAGTACTTC
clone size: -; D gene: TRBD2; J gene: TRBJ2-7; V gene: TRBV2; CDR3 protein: CASSDNGVGRESSYEQYF; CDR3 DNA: TGTGCCAGCAGTGATAACGGGGTCGGGAGGGAGAGCTCCTACGAGCAGTACTTC
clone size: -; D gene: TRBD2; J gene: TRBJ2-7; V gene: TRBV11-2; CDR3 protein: CASSFGGTYEQYF; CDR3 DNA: TGTGCCAGCAGCTTCGGGGGGACCTACGAGCAGTACTTC
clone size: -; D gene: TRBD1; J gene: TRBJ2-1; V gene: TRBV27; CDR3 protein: CASSPRTGKSYNEQFF; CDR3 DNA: TGTGCCAGCAGTCCTCGGACAGGGAAATCCTACAATGAGCAGTTCTTC
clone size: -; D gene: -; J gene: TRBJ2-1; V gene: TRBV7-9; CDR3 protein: CASSFGTPSINEQFF; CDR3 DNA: TGTGCCAGCAGCTTCGGGACCCCTAGCATCAATGAGCAGTTCTTC
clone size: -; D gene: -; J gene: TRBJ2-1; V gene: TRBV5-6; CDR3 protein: CASSQDRNYNEQFF; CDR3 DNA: TGTGCCAGCAGCCAAGACAGAAACTACAATGAGCAGTTCTTC
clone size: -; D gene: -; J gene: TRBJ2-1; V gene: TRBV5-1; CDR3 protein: CASSSGLYNEQFF; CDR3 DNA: TGCGCCAGCAGCTCGGGACTCTACAATGAGCAGTTCTTC
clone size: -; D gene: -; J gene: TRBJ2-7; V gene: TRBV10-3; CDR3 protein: CAISESVVGADEQYF; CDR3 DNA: TGTGCCATCAGTGAGTCGGTGGTGGGAGCCGACGAGCAGTACTTC
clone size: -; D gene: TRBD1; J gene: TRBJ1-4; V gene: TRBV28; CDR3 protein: CASSRTGEASNEKLFF; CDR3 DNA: TGTGCCAGCAGTCGGACAGGGGAAGCCTCTAATGAAAAACTGTTTTTT
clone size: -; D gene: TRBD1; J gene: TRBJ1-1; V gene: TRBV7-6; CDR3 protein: CASSPGQITEAFF; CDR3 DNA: TGTGCCAGCAGCCCGGGACAGATCACTGAAGCTTTCTTT
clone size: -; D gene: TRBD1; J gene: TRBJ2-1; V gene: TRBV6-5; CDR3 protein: CASSPGTGVSNEQFF; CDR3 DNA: TGTGCCAGCAGCCCCGGGACAGGGGTATCCAATGAGCAGTTCTTC
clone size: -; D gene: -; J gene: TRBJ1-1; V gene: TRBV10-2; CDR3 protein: CASSVGSALGAFF; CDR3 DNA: TGCGCCAGCAGTGTCGGCAGCGCGTTGGGAGCTTTCTTT
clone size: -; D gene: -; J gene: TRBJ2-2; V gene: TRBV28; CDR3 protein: CASSLLGHTGELFF; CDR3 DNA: TGTGCCAGCAGCCTACTAGGGCACACCGGGGAGCTGTTTTTT
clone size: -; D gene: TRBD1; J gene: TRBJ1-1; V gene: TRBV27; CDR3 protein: CAGSSDRGLVEAFF; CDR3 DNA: TGTGCCGGCAGTTCGGACAGGGGGCTGGTTGAAGCTTTCTTT
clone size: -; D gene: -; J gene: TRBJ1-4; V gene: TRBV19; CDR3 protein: CASSIDWLRSATNEKLFF; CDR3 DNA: TGTGCCAGTAGTATAGATTGGTTGCGGAGTGCAACTAATGAAAAACTGTTTTTT
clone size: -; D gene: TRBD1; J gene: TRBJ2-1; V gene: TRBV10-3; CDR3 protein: CAISEWGQVTTEQFF; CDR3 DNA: TGTGCCATCAGTGAGTGGGGACAGGTCACTACGGAGCAGTTCTTC
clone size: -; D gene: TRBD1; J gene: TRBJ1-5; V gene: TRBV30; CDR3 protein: CAWSDRANQPQHF; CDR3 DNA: TGTGCCTGGAGCGACAGGGCAAATCAGCCCCAGCATTTT
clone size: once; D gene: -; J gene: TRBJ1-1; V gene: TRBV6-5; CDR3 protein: CASRERTEAFF; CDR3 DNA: TGTGCCAGCAGGGAGCGAACTGAAGCTTTCTTT
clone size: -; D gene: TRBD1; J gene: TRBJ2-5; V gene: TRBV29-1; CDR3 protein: CSARDRGLSIETQYF; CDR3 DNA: TGCAGCGCACGGGACAGGGGGCTTTCGATAGAGACCCAGTACTTC
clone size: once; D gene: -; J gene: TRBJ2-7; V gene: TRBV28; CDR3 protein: CASSFTGKAYEQYF; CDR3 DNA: TGTGCCAGCAGTTTCACTGGGAAAGCCTACGAGCAGTACTTC
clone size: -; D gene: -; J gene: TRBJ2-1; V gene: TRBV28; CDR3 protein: CASSQTRIEQFF; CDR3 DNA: TGTGCCAGCAGCCAGACTAGGATTGAGCAGTTCTTC
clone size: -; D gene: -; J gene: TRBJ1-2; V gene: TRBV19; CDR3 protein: CASSMDGFYGYTF; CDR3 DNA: TGTGCCAGTAGTATGGACGGGTTCTATGGCTACACCTTC
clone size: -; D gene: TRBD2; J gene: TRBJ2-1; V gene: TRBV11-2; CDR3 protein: CASSLGTNPYNEQFF; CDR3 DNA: TGTGCCAGCAGCCTCGGGACTAACCCCTACAATGAGCAGTTCTTC
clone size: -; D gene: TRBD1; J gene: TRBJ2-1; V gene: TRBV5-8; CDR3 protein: CASSLPRPDRLPHNEQFF; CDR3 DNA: TGTGCCAGCAGCTTGCCCCGGCCGGACAGGCTTCCCCACAATGAGCAGTTCTTC
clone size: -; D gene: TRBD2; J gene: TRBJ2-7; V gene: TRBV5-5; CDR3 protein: CASSYGLAAYEQYF; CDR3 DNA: TGTGCCAGCAGCTATGGACTAGCGGCCTACGAGCAGTACTTC
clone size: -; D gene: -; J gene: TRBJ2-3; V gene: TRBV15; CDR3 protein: CATSKVLTGDTQYF; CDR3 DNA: TGTGCCACCAGCAAGGTTCTGACGGGTGATACGCAGTATTTT
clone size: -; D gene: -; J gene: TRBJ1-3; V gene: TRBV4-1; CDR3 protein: CASSQGYGENTIYF; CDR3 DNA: TGCGCCAGCAGCCAAGGTTACGGGGAAAACACCATATATTTT
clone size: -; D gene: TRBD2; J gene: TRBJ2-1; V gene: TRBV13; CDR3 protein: CASSPWTSGRRNEQFF; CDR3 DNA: TGTGCCAGCAGCCCGTGGACTAGCGGGAGGAGGAATGAGCAGTTCTTC
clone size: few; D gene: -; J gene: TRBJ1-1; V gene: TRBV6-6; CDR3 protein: CASSHLSGTEAFF; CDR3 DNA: TGTGCCAGCAGTCACCTCTCCGGGACTGAAGCTTTCTTT
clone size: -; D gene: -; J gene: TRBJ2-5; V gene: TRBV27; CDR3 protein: CASSSAGGNLETQYF; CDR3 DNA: TGTGCCAGCAGTTCAGCCGGCGGGAACTTAGAGACCCAGTACTTC
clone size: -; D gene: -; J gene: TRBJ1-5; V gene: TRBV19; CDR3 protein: CASRLGVGSNQPQHF; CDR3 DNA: TGTGCCAGTAGACTAGGGGTTGGAAGCAATCAGCCCCAGCATTTT